This T cell receptor beta chain originates from a study of T cell responses to AZD1222 COVID-19 vaccine. Study-wide results and caveats: Elevations in Spike-specific TCR breadth and depth followed administration of two AZD1222 doses. Dominant CD4 TCR responses targeted spike regions 160-218 and 743-854. Baseline seropositivity occurred in only 5 or 6 AZD1222 recipients.

Repertoires were generated with immunoSEQ multiplex PCR, while TCRdb's copy carries only in-frame clones and drops some. This table holds approximately 70,000 clones, roughly four fifths found once. This CDR3 spans 17 amino acids. The V end was cut by 0 bases, the J end by 3 bases, with 18 bases between. Germline V gene lookup returns CDR1 SGHTS and CDR2 YDEGEE. With regard to this clone: Its target is not known.

This clonotype was sampled from an adult in good health. The sample was peripheral blood, taken on day 0 of AZD1222 vaccination. The chain carries TRBV5-8 and TRBJ1-1, with a weak D call TRBD1 (5 bases). The CDR3 DNA reads TGTGCCAGCAGCTTGGCCTTTGGTGGGGCAAGGGACACTGAAGCTTTCTTT. Translated: CASSLAFGGARDTEAFF.